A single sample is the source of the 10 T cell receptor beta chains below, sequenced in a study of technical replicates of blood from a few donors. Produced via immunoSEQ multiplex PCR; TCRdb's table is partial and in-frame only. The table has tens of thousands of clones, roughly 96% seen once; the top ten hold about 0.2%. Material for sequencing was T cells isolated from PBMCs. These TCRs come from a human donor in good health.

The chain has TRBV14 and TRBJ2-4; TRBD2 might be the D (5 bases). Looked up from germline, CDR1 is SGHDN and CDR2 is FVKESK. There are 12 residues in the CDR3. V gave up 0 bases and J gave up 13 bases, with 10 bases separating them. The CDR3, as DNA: TGTGCCAGCAGCCAAGACTCGGGGTCACAGTACTTC. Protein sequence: CASSQDSGSQYF. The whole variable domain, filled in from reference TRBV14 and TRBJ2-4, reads EAGVTQFPSHSVIEKGQTVTLRCDPISGHDNLYWYRRVMGKEIKFLLHFVKESKQDESGMPNNRFLAERTGGTYSTLKVQPAELEDSGVYFCASSQDSGSQYFGAGTRLSVL.

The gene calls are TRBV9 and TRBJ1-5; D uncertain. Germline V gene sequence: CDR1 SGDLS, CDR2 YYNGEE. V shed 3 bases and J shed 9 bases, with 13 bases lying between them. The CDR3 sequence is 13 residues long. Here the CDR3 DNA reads TGTGCCAGCAGCGCCATTCCAACGGGGCCCCAGCATTTT. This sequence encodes CASSAIPTGPQHF.

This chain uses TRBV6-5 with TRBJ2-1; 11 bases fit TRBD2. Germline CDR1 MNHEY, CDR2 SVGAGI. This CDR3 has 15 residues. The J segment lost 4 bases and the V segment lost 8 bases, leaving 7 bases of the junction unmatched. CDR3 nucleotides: TGTGCCAGCTGCCCGACTAGCGGGGTTTACAATGAGCAGTTCTTC. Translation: CASCPTSGVYNEQFF.

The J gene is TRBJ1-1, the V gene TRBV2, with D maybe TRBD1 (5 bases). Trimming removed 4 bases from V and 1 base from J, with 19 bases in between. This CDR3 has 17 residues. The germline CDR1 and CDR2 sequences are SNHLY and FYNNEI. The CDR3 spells CASSGGQGPSANTEAFF. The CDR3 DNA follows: TGTGCCAGCAGTGGGGGTCAGGGCCCGTCAGCGAACACTGAAGCTTTCTTT.

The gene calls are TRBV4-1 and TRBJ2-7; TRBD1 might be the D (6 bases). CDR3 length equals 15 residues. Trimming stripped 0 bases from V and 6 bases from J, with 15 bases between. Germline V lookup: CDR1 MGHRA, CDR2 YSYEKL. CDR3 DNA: TGCGCCAGCAGCCAAGACCAGTGGACAGCTCTCGAGCAGTACTTC. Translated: CASSQDQWTALEQYF.

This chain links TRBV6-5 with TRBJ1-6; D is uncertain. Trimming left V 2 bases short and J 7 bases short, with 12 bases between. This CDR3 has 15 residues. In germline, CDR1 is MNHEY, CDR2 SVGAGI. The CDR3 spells CASSYVAGLNSPLHF. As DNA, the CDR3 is TGTGCCAGCAGTTACGTGGCGGGTTTGAATTCACCCCTCCACTTT.

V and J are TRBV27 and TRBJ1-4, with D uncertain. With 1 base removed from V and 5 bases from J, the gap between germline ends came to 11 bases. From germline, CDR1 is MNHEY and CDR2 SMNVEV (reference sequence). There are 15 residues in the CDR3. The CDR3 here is CASSLYGPPNEKLFF. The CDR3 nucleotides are TGTGCCAGCAGTTTATATGGCCCACCGAATGAAAAACTGTTTTTT.

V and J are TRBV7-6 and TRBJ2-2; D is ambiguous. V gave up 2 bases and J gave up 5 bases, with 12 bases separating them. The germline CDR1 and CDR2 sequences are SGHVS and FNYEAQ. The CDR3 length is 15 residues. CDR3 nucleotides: TGTGCCAGCAGCTTATCCCCTAGTTATACCGGGGAGCTGTTTTTT. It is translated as CASSLSPSYTGELFF.

The CDR3 reads CAWSRGGNTEAFF. For the CDR3, the DNA is TGTGCCTGGAGTAGAGGGGGTAACACTGAAGCTTTCTTT. V gene TRBV30 combines with J gene TRBJ1-1, with D possibly TRBD1 on 6 matching bases. Germline loops: CDR1 GTSNPN, CDR2 SVGIG (reference sequence). This CDR3 has 13 residues. Trimming shortened V by 2 bases and J by 2 bases, and 9 bases separated the two germline ends.

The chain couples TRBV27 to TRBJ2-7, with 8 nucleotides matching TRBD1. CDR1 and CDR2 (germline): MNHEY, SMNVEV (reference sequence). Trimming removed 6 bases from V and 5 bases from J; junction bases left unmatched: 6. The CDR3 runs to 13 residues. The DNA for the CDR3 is TGTGCCAGCAGCCTCCTGACAGGGGACGAGCAGTACTTC. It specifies CASSLLTGDEQYF.